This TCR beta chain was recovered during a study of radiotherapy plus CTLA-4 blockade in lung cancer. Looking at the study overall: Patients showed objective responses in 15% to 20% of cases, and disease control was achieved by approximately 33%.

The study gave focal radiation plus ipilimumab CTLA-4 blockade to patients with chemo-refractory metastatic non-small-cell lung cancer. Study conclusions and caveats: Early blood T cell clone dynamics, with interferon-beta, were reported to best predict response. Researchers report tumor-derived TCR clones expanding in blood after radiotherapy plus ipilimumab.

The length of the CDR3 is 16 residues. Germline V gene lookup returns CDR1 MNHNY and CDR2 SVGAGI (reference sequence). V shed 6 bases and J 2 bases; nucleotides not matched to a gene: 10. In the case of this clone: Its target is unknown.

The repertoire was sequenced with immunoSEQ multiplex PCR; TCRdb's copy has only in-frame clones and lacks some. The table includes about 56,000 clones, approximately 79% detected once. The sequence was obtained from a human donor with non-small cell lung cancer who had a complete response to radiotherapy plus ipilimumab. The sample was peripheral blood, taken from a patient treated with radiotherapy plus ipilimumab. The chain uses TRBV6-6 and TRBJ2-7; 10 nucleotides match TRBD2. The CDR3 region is CASRSQSSGGTYEQYF. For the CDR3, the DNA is TGTGCCAGCAGGTCACAATCTAGCGGGGGCACCTACGAGCAGTACTTC.